This TCR beta chain comes out of a study of OX40 agonist ivuxolimab in advanced cancers. Regarding the study as a whole: Partial responders treated at 0.1-3.0 mg/kg exhibited clonal expansion among the lowest measured.

Turning to this clone: Its specificity is not known.

Patients with autoimmune history or systemic immunosuppression were excluded. Sampled blood was obtained at baseline, cycle 4 day 1, and cycle 7 day 1. This CDR3 contains 14 residues. Germline lookup yields CDR1 MNHEY and CDR2 SVGAGI. Trimming removed 6 bases at V and 8 bases at J, with 16 bases between. Clones were sequenced by immunoSEQ multiplex PCR, and TCRdb holds only the in-frame ones, with some missing. The table lists some 64,000 clones, roughly 90% of them singletons. This rearrangement joins TRBV6-5 to TRBJ1-4; D remains unclear. The sequence was obtained from an adult with an advanced solid tumor such as melanoma, head and neck, liver or kidney cancer. Sequences were derived from CD4+ or CD8+ T cells sorted from blood, sampled in a trial of the OX40 agonist ivuxolimab. Here the CDR3 DNA reads TGTGCCAGCAGCCTTACCGGGCCCCCGGAAAAACTGTTTTTT. This sequence encodes CASSLTGPPEKLFF.